The next 14 T cell receptor beta chains were all read from a single sample in a study of shared clonotypes between healthy human individuals. The protocol was immunoSEQ multiplex PCR, while the TCRdb copy is restricted to in-frame clones and leaves out a portion. The sample includes nearly 2 million clones, about 94% of them seen just once. Naive CD8 cells were CD45RO-negative, positively selected for CCR7, excluding terminally differentiated effector memory CD45RA+ cells. Input material: naive CD8+ T cells sorted from blood. These receptors all come from a man between 18 and 35 years old in good health.

V is TRBV5-8 and J is TRBJ2-7; a possible D gene is TRBD1 (5 bases). Germline assignment: CDR1 SGHTS and CDR2 YDEGEE. Trimming cost V 4 bases and J 2 bases, with 13 bases left between them. CDR3 length: 14 residues. As DNA, the CDR3 is TGTGCCAGCAGCCCGTGGGGCTTGCCCTACGAGCAGTACTTC. Translation: CASSPWGLPYEQYF.

About this clone: The same CDR3 is also encoded by other DNA sequences in this sample. This rearrangement joins TRBV27 to TRBJ1-1, with D perhaps TRBD1 (6 bases). The length of the CDR3 is 14 residues. Germline V gene data show CDR1 as MNHEY and CDR2 as SMNVEV (reference sequence). V lost 1 base to trimming and J lost 4 bases, with 10 bases between them. Here the CDR3 reads CASSLLGGGTEAFF. CDR3 coding DNA: TGTGCCAGCAGTTTATTGGGGGGCGGCACTGAAGCTTTCTTT.

Note on this clone: Other DNA sequences in the same sample also yield this CDR3. The V gene is TRBV5-1, the J gene TRBJ2-1; TRBD2 matches at 11 bases. J lost 3 bases, V lost 4 bases, and 3 bases had no gene match. The germline CDR1 and CDR2 sequences are SGHRS and YFSETQ. CDR3 length: 15 residues. The CDR3 coding sequence is TGCGCCAGCAGCCGAACTAGCGGGAGCTACAATGAGCAGTTCTTC. It is translated as CASSRTSGSYNEQFF.

J is TRBJ2-7 and V is TRBV6-1; D unresolved. CDR1 is MNHNS and CDR2 is SASEGT in the germline V gene. The CDR3 spans 15 residues. V was clipped by 1 base and J by 0 bases, with 10 bases between them. CDR3 coding DNA: TGTGCCAGCAGTGAAGGTTGGTTTGGCTCCTACGAGCAGTACTTC. Protein product: CASSEGWFGSYEQYF.

The chain joins TRBV4-1 to TRBJ2-7, with D tentatively TRBD1 (6 bases). Germline CDR1 MGHRA, CDR2 YSYEKL. There are 15 residues in the CDR3. Trimming cost V 0 bases and J 2 bases, with 11 bases left between them. The CDR3 reads CASSQEDSQTYEQYF. In DNA, the CDR3 is TGCGCCAGCAGCCAAGAGGACAGTCAAACCTACGAGCAGTACTTC.

The chain uses TRBV29-1 and TRBJ2-3; the D call may be TRBD1 or TRBD2 (6 bases each). Germline V lookup: CDR1 SQVTM, CDR2 ANQGSEA. Trimming shortened V by 4 bases and J by 6 bases, and 14 bases separated the two germline ends. This CDR3 comprises 13 residues. The CDR3 DNA is TGCAGCGTTGTTCCGAGGGGGGCGGATACGCAGTATTTT. Amino acids: CSVVPRGADTQYF.

J is TRBJ2-7 and V is TRBV5-5, with D hard to call. In germline, CDR1 is SGHKS, CDR2 YYEKEE (reference sequence). The CDR3 totals 14 residues. The V end lost 0 bases, the J end lost 0 bases, and 7 bases lay between the germline ends. The CDR3 spells CASSLEPDSYEQYF. The CDR3 region has the DNA TGTGCCAGCAGCTTGGAGCCGGACTCCTACGAGCAGTACTTC. Drawing the rest from reference TRBV5-5 and TRBJ2-7, the complete variable domain is DAGVTQSPTHLIKTRGQQVTLRCSPISGHKSVSWYQQVLGQGPQFIFQYYEKEERGRGNFPDRFSARQFPNYSSELNVNALLLGDSALYLCASSLEPDSYEQYFGPGTRLTVT.

As concerns this clone: The identical CDR3 is also encoded by other nucleotide sequences in the sample. The rearrangement uses TRBV6-5 and TRBJ2-3; TRBD2 matches at 12 bases. This CDR3 is 16 amino acids long. From germline, CDR1 is MNHEY and CDR2 SVGAGI. V shed 0 bases and J 4 bases; nucleotides not matched to a gene: 2. CDR3 region: CASSYSASGGADTQYF. The CDR3 DNA is TGTGCCAGCAGTTACTCTGCTAGCGGGGGGGCAGATACGCAGTATTTT.

The chain links TRBV7-3 to TRBJ1-1; 7 positions agree with TRBD1. CDR1 and CDR2 (germline): SGHTA, FQGTGA. J lost 6 bases, V lost 2 bases, and 6 bases had no gene match. The CDR3 is 14 residues long. CDR3 amino acids: CASSLSHRGPEAFF. The DNA for the CDR3 is TGTGCCAGCAGCTTATCTCACAGGGGCCCTGAAGCTTTCTTT.

The CDR3 sequence is CASSQDPGIANTGELFF. Here the CDR3 DNA reads TGCGCCAGCAGCCAAGATCCGGGTATTGCGAACACCGGGGAGCTGTTTTTT. J is TRBJ2-2 and V is TRBV4-3; D remains unclear. V dropped 0 bases and J dropped 0 bases, with 11 bases sitting between them. CDR3 length: 17 amino acids. CDR1 is LGHNA and CDR2 is YSLEER in the germline V gene.

Here the CDR3 DNA reads TGTGCCAGCAGTCCTATCGGGGCCTTACCAAGCCTTAATCAGCCCCAGCATTTT. It encodes CASSPIGALPSLNQPQHF. This rearrangement joins TRBV27 to TRBJ1-5; TRBD1 is a possible D gene (5 bases). V was shortened by 5 bases and J by 4 bases, with 24 bases between the two germline ends. CDR1 and CDR2 (germline): MNHEY, SMNVEV (reference sequence). This CDR3 is built from 18 residues.

About this clone itself: Other DNA sequences in the sample encode the same CDR3. The rearrangement uses TRBV19 and TRBJ2-1, with D uncertain. The CDR3 has 12 amino acids. V was cut by 1 base and J by 7 bases, with 5 bases left in between. The V gene's germline CDR1 is LNHDA and CDR2 SQIVND (reference sequence). The CDR3 bases are TGTGCCAGTAGTATAGCGGTAAATGAGCAGTTCTTC. Encoded protein: CASSIAVNEQFF. Supplemented by reference TRBV19 and TRBJ2-1, the full variable domain reads DGGITQSPKYLFRKEGQNVTLSCEQNLNHDAMYWYRQDPGQGLRLIYYSQIVNDFQKGDIAEGYSVSREKKESFPLTVTSAQKNPTAFYLCASSIAVNEQFFGPGTRLTVL.

This clone was detected only once. The gene calls are TRBV6-6 and TRBJ2-5; possibly TRBD1 for D (5 bases). The CDR3 covers 13 residues. Per the germline V gene, CDR1 is MNHNY and CDR2 is SVGAGI (reference sequence). Trimming left V 8 bases short and J 1 base short, with 11 bases between. CDR3 in DNA: TGTGCCAGCGGGGCTAGTTTCCAAGAGACCCAGTACTTC. This codes for CASGASFQETQYF.

The CDR3 DNA sequence: TGTGCCAGCAGCCCCCGCAGCGCACCTCTTGAGACCCAGTACTTC. Its protein product is CASSPRSAPLETQYF. The chain couples TRBV13 to TRBJ2-5; D remains unclear. Germline assignment: CDR1 PRHDT and CDR2 FYEKMQ (reference sequence). Trimming stripped 5 bases from V and 5 bases from J, with 18 bases between. This CDR3 has 15 residues.